Shown below are 26 T cell receptor beta chains from a single sample sequenced in a study of identical twins. One entry per CDR3 protein results from TCRdb running MiXCR on the 5' RACE reads. The data show approximately 210,000 distinct CDR3 sequences, with around 10% seen just once and approximately 5.1% held by the top ten. The sample was memory (CD45RO+) T cells sorted from blood. These receptor sequences come from a woman aged 18 to 35 in good health.

This clonotype has a count of ten or more. The chain is built from TRBV20-1 and TRBJ2-7; no clear D gene. Trimming stripped 7 bases from V and 3 bases from J, with 16 bases between. Germline values: CDR1 DFQATT, CDR2 SNEGSKA (reference sequence). The CDR3 loop spans 13 amino acids. This CDR3 reads CSVEDPSLYEQYF. Here the CDR3 DNA reads TGCAGTGTAGAGGACCCTTCCCTCTACGAGCAGTACTTC.

The chain is built from TRBV5-1 and TRBJ2-1, with 9 bases matching TRBD2. This CDR3 has 14 residues. V was clipped by 5 bases and J by 5 bases; unmatched bases: 5. CDR1 is SGHRS and CDR2 is YFSETQ in the germline V gene. CDR3 loop: CASRGLAGNNEQFF. The CDR3 nucleotides are TGCGCCAGCAGGGGGCTAGCGGGGAACAATGAGCAGTTCTTC.

V and J are TRBV20-1 and TRBJ2-7, with D uncertain. The CDR3 sequence is 15 residues long. The germline gives CDR1 DFQATT, CDR2 SNEGSKA (reference sequence). V was clipped by 2 bases and J by 0 bases, with 14 bases between them. CDR3 DNA: TGCAGTGCTAGACGTTTCGCGGAGAGCTCCTACGAGCAGTACTTC. Its protein product is CSARRFAESSYEQYF.

This clonotype came up many times. The chain uses TRBV29-1 and TRBJ1-1, with D unresolved. CDR3 length equals 12 residues. The ends were cut back, 7 bases at V and 4 bases at J, with 13 bases in the middle. Per the germline V gene, CDR1 is SQVTM and CDR2 is ANQGSEA. The CDR3 is CSAEREVTEAFF. CDR3 nucleotides: TGCAGCGCAGAACGGGAGGTCACTGAAGCTTTCTTT.

This clonotype has only a few counts. This chain joins TRBV9 and TRBJ2-5, with a weak D call TRBD2 (6 bases). The V gene lost 4 bases and the J gene lost 5 bases, with 12 bases spanning the gap. This CDR3 has 13 residues. The germline gives CDR1 SGDLS, CDR2 YYNGEE. The CDR3 protein is CASSPHSGETQYF. The CDR3 DNA is TGTGCCAGCAGCCCACATAGCGGCGAGACCCAGTACTTC.

This clonotype has a handful of counts. V usage is TRBV9 and J usage is TRBJ2-2; 12 bases map to TRBD2. Germline CDR1 and CDR2: SGDLS and YYNGEE. CDR3 length: 18 amino acids. The V gene end was trimmed by 0 bases and the J gene end by 3 bases; junction bases not matched to a gene: 6. The CDR3 sequence: CASSVAGLAGGYTGELFF. As DNA, the CDR3 is TGTGCCAGCAGCGTAGCTGGGCTAGCGGGAGGGTACACCGGGGAGCTGTTTTTT.

V usage is TRBV15 and J usage is TRBJ2-1; D is ambiguous. Trimming shortened V by 5 bases and J by 6 bases, and 20 bases separated the two germline ends. This CDR3 contains 16 residues. In germline, CDR1 is LNHNV, CDR2 YYDKDF (reference sequence). The CDR3 region is CATSSLRTPLLNEQFF. CDR3 in DNA: TGTGCCACCAGCTCCCTGCGGACCCCTCTCCTCAATGAGCAGTTCTTC.

This clonotype was detected a few times. V gene TRBV14 combines with J gene TRBJ2-1; no clear D gene. Germline values: CDR1 SGHDN, CDR2 FVKESK. The CDR3 covers 14 residues. Trimming left V 3 bases short and J 4 bases short, with 10 bases between. CDR3 region: CASSHLVGYNEQFF. CDR3 DNA sequence: TGTGCCAGCAGCCACTTGGTGGGATACAATGAGCAGTTCTTC.

In its sample, this clonotype was seen a few times. The rearrangement uses TRBV3-1 and TRBJ1-1; 8 bases match TRBD1. The CDR3 sequence is 15 residues long. Germline V CDR1 and CDR2: LGHDT, YNNKEL (reference sequence). The V gene end was trimmed by 0 bases and the J gene end by 8 bases; junction bases not matched to a gene: 8. For the CDR3, the DNA is TGTGCCAGCAGCCAAGATGTGCAGGGGGCCGGAGAAGCTTTCTTT. Translation: CASSQDVQGAGEAFF.

This clonotype was observed a few times. The V and J genes are TRBV20-1 and TRBJ1-6; no clear D. This CDR3 has 13 residues. Deletions cut 7 bases from V and 9 bases from J, with 16 bases between. Germline-derived CDR1 and CDR2 are DFQATT and SNEGSKA (reference sequence). The CDR3 nucleotides read TGCAGTGTAAGAGGGAACATACGTTCACCCCTCCACTTT. This encodes CSVRGNIRSPLHF.

This clonotype was seen only once. The J gene is TRBJ1-5, the V gene TRBV20-1; no clear D. The CDR3 is made up of 13 amino acids. V lost 6 bases to trimming and J lost 5 bases, with 14 bases between them. Germline-derived CDR1 and CDR2 are DFQATT and SNEGSKA (reference sequence). DNA of the CDR3: TGCAGTGCGGGCACCGCGGTCCATCAGCCCCAGCATTTT. Encoded protein: CSAGTAVHQPQHF.

This clonotype has ten or more counts. V usage is TRBV12-3 or TRBV12-4 and J usage is TRBJ2-7; 8 nucleotides line up with TRBD2. CDR3 length: 16 amino acids. The ends lost 5 bases at V and 2 bases at J; junction bases unmatched: 11. CDR3 sequence (DNA): TGTGCCAGCAGTCAGATCAAAGCGGGAGAAGCCTACGAGCAGTACTTC. This translates into CASSQIKAGEAYEQYF.

This clonotype was seen at least ten times. The rearrangement joins TRBV7-3 to TRBJ2-1; 8 bases are shared with TRBD1. The CDR3 contains 15 residues. Trimming cost V 0 bases and J 8 bases; bases outside gene matches: 6. The germline CDR1 and CDR2 sequences are SGHTA and FQGTGA. This CDR3 reads CASSLTPDRADEQFF. Written as DNA, the CDR3 is TGTGCCAGCAGCTTAACGCCGGACAGGGCGGATGAGCAGTTCTTC.

This clonotype was counted between two and nine times. This chain joins TRBV20-1 and TRBJ1-5; D unresolved. Between the trimmed V and J ends, which lost 3 bases and 4 bases, there was a span of 16 bases. CDR1 is DFQATT and CDR2 is SNEGSKA in the germline V gene (reference sequence). This CDR3 has 15 amino acids. The CDR3 protein is CSASNTDSSNQPQHF. The CDR3, as DNA: TGCAGTGCTAGTAACACCGACTCTTCGAATCAGCCCCAGCATTTT.

The chain links TRBV6-2 or TRBV6-3 to TRBJ2-2, with 7 bases lining up with TRBD2. This CDR3 has 16 residues. Germline CDR1 and CDR2: MNHEY and SVGEGT. The trim removed 7 bases at V and 7 bases at J, leaving 15 bases unmatched. CDR3 bases: TGTGCCAGCACCCACAGCGGGGAAAAAGGCCGCGGGGAGCTGTTTTTT. Translated, it gives CASTHSGEKGRGELFF.

The gene calls are TRBV3-1 and TRBJ2-3; D is possibly TRBD2 (7 bases). CDR1 and CDR2 (germline): LGHDT, YNNKEL (reference sequence). CDR3 length: 16 amino acids. The V gene lost 6 bases and the J gene lost 2 bases, with 18 bases spanning the gap. DNA of the CDR3: TGTGCCAGCAGTAATTTTGGGGGGGGCCTCACAGATACGCAGTATTTT. It yields the protein CASSNFGGGLTDTQYF.

This clonotype was counted only a few times. The V call is TRBV5-1, the J call TRBJ2-5, with TRBD2 matching over 10 bases. CDR3 length: 15 residues. The germline V gene has CDR1 SGHRS and CDR2 YFSETQ. Unmatched junction bases numbered 2, after V lost 1 base and J lost 2 bases. CDR3 in amino acids: CASSLQAGGQETQYF. The CDR3 coding sequence is TGCGCCAGCAGCTTGCAAGCGGGAGGGCAAGAGACCCAGTACTTC.

Many counts were recorded for this clonotype. The gene calls are TRBV7-8 and TRBJ2-1; D possibly corresponds to TRBD2 (6 bases). Trimming cost V 8 bases and J 2 bases, with 16 bases left between them. In germline, CDR1 is SGHVS, CDR2 FQNEAQ. The CDR3 is 15 amino acids. The CDR3: CASCWKAGPYNEQFF. DNA of the CDR3: TGTGCCAGCTGCTGGAAGGCGGGACCCTACAATGAGCAGTTCTTC.

This clonotype was found many times. The V and J genes are TRBV12-3 or TRBV12-4 and TRBJ1-5; D is unclear. V gave up 6 bases and J gave up 6 bases, with 9 bases separating them. The CDR3 runs 12 residues. The CDR3 reads CASSFGVQPQHF. The DNA for the CDR3 is TGTGCCAGCAGCTTTGGGGTTCAGCCCCAGCATTTT.

This chain links TRBV5-6 with TRBJ2-1; D may match TRBD1 or TRBD2 (5 bases each). The CDR3 is made up of 16 amino acids. CDR1 is SGHDT, CDR2 YYEEEE, per germline. Trimming cost V 4 bases and J 2 bases, with 16 bases left between them. The DNA of the CDR3 is TGTGCCAGCAGCCCTACTTCCGGGACCACCTACAATGAGCAGTTCTTC. Its protein product is CASSPTSGTTYNEQFF.

In its sample, this clonotype was seen a few times. The chain combines TRBV6-2 or TRBV6-3 with TRBJ2-5; no clear D gene. This CDR3 is built from 16 residues. The V gene lost 3 bases and the J gene lost 4 bases, with 18 bases spanning the gap. Germline CDR1 and CDR2: MNHEY and SVGEGT. CDR3 loop: CASSYVAAGAVETQYF. DNA for the CDR3: TGTGCCAGCAGTTATGTGGCAGCCGGAGCAGTAGAGACCCAGTACTTC.

CDR3 DNA: TGTGCCAGCATTGCAGGGGTAGCTGAGCAGTTCTTC. It specifies CASIAGVAEQFF. The chain has TRBV2 and TRBJ2-1, with D possibly being TRBD1 (6 bases). Germline lookup yields CDR1 SNHLY and CDR2 FYNNEI. V was pared by 7 bases and J by 9 bases, with 13 bases between. This CDR3 has 12 residues.

This chain uses TRBV5-1 with TRBJ2-3, with D hard to call. Trimming stripped 5 bases from V and 7 bases from J, with 11 bases between. CDR3 length equals 12 residues. The germline gives CDR1 SGHRS, CDR2 YFSETQ. DNA of the CDR3: TGCGCCAGCAGGTTACTTCCAAATACGCAGTATTTT. This gives the protein CASRLLPNTQYF.

The CDR3 loop reads CASSEAGLLDTQYF. The CDR3, as DNA: TGTGCCAGCAGTGAAGCGGGACTGTTGGATACGCAGTATTTT. The J gene is TRBJ2-3, the V gene TRBV6-1, with a possible D match to TRBD2 (6 bases). Trimming stripped 0 bases from V and 6 bases from J, with 10 bases between. The CDR3 totals 14 residues. Looked up from germline, CDR1 is MNHNS and CDR2 is SASEGT.

The chain uses TRBV7-9 and TRBJ2-7; D unclear. There are 11 residues in the CDR3. Germline lookup yields CDR1 SEHNR and CDR2 FQNEAQ (reference sequence). V gave up 3 bases and J gave up 5 bases, with 5 bases separating them. CDR3 nucleotide sequence: TGTGCCAGCAGCTTCAAGGACGAGCAGTACTTC. It is translated as CASSFKDEQYF.

This chain connects TRBV6-2 or TRBV6-3 to TRBJ1-2; D is unclear. The germline V gene has CDR1 MNHEY and CDR2 SVGEGT. This CDR3 has 15 amino acids. Trimming cost V 7 bases and J 0 bases, with 15 bases left between them. CDR3 nucleotides: TGTGCCAGCACCTACCCGAGGAACCCTAACTATGGCTACACCTTC. Its protein product is CASTYPRNPNYGYTF.